This T cell receptor (beta chain) appears in the sequencing data of a study of shared T cell receptors in the human thymus (dated by TCRdb to about 2021). In terms of the full investigation: The study examined how the human thymus generates shared, self-reactive T-cell receptor alpha chains.

About this clone itself: Its target antigen remains unknown. One base away there is no much larger clone; base qualities are not given.

Library generation was performed with the immunoSEQ multiplex PCR assay. In its TCRdb copy, this immuneACCESS table keeps in-frame sequences only and misses some clones. Where compared with another copy, unresolved V genes explain less than half of these, and the others have no known cause. For this sample there are about 660,000 clones; around 87% appear just once. The top ten hold around 0.01% of the sample. The germline V gene sets CDR1 to MNHNS and CDR2 to SASEGT. Taken from cysteine to phenylalanine, the CDR3 has 15 residues. Only the CDR3 portion is preserved as DNA: 45 bases, with reading frame beginning at the first base. The germline V end is reduced by 4 bases and the J end by 0 bases; junction bases left unmatched: 6. The same specimen was also included in a second study, on human thymus T cells. As described in the second report: In Finland, the donors were immunologically healthy infants who were having open corrective cardiac surgery for congenital heart defects. The thymus tissue came from surgical resects taken out during corrective cardiac surgery. V and J gene segment usage appeared biased in both thymic and peripheral blood repertoires. According to the related research, thymic TCR repertoires were highly overlapping among unrelated individuals. The study described the TCR alpha and beta repertoires in about eight infant thymus samples and a few matching peripheral blood samples. Donor ages ranged from 7 to 244 days, and the cohort comprised six or seven male and two female infants. Thymocytes were mechanically released from the tissue and were stored as pellets of roughly 9-33 million cells at -70 degrees C. A QIAsymphony instrument was used to extract genomic DNA from frozen cell pellets. The immunoSEQ multiplex PCR assay was used to amplify the TCRB and TCRAD loci from a standardized quantity of quality-controlled genomic DNA. The amplicons covered the V(D)J region and were long enough to include the CDR3 and to identify the V and J genes. Through the commercial immunoSEQ service, the amplicons were sequenced on an Illumina platform. Corrections for primer bias and sequencing errors followed previously described methods, while TCRAD and TCRB definitions were based on the IMGT database. Repertoires were analysed with immunoSEQ Analyzer 3.0 and VDJTools, covering basic statistics, V/J segment usage, diversity estimates, rarefaction and pairwise overlap. Diversity was estimated with Chao1, ChaoE, Efron-Thisted, Shannon and inverse Simpson indices, and also on datasets down-sampled to the smallest sample. Repertoire overlap was determined by strict matching of CDR3 nucleotide sequence, V gene and J gene, and Jaccard-based multidimensional scaling clustering was applied. On average, thymus samples gave roughly 740,000 unique TCRB clonotypes, whereas blood samples gave roughly 86,000.

The sequence derives from a boy under two years old with a congenital heart defect. Donor details come from another sample of the same person, matched by shared clones. Here the chain combines TRBV6-1 and TRBJ2-7; 7 central nucleotides agree with TRBD1. Input material: thymocytes. The sequenced DNA is TGTGCCAGCAGTGCTGGGACAGAGGTCTCCTACGAGCAGTACTTC. It encodes CASSAGTEVSYEQYF.